One and the same sample provided the 26 T cell receptor beta chains below, sequenced in a study of T cells in Graves' hyperthyroidism and ophthalmopathy. RNA transcripts provided the source from which TCR beta CDR3 regions were amplified. First-round RT-PCR with HTBI primers amplified the TCR CDR3 region. TCRdb reprocessed the multiplex PCR reads via MiXCR and lists one record per CDR3 protein. The sample carries roughly 700,000 distinct CDR3 sequences, approximately 15% recorded once. The source material was blood. Source of these receptors: a woman between 18 and 29 years old with Graves' hyperthyroidism.

The chain links TRBV12-5 to TRBJ1-3; D is uncertain. Germline assignment: CDR1 LGHNT and CDR2 FRNRAP. V lost 1 base, J lost 5 bases, and 9 bases lay in between. The CDR3 has 14 residues. The CDR3 loop reads CASGLGLRRNTIYF. In DNA form, the CDR3 reads TGTGCTAGTGGTTTGGGCCTCAGGCGAAACACCATATATTTT.

At least ten counts were recorded for this clonotype. The chain employs TRBV5-1 and TRBJ2-1; D is ambiguous. The CDR3 is 15 residues long. The V end was cut by 0 bases, the J end by 3 bases, with 10 bases between. Germline assignment: CDR1 SGHRS and CDR2 YFSETQ. CDR3 nucleotides: TGCGCCAGCAGCTTGGGTCATCGCGACTACAATGAGCAGTTCTTC. It specifies CASSLGHRDYNEQFF. Drawing the rest from reference TRBV5-1 and TRBJ2-1, the complete variable domain is KAGVTQTPRYLIKTRGQQVTLSCSPISGHRSVSWYQQTPGQGLQFLFEYFSETQRNKGNFPGRFSGRQFSNSRSEMNVSTLELGDSALYLCASSLGHRDYNEQFFGPGTRLTVL.

This chain connects TRBV29-1 to TRBJ2-3, with 9 bases identical to TRBD2. Germline-derived CDR1 and CDR2 are SQVTM and ANQGSEA. J lost 4 bases, V lost 2 bases, and 7 bases had no gene match. The CDR3 runs to 15 residues. DNA of the CDR3: TGCAGCGTTGAAAAGGGCGGGAGGGGCCCAGATACGCAGTATTTT. Translating gives CSVEKGGRGPDTQYF.

This clonotype came up many times. V is TRBV29-1 and J is TRBJ2-3, with 13 nucleotides matching TRBD2. Germline-derived CDR1 and CDR2 are SQVTM and ANQGSEA. Unmatched junction bases numbered 6, after V lost 4 bases and J lost 2 bases. The CDR3 has 16 residues. CDR3 DNA: TGCAGCGTTGGAGGACTAGCGGGAGCTCCCACAGATACGCAGTATTTT. Translating it yields CSVGGLAGAPTDTQYF.

This clonotype was seen many times. The chain recombines TRBV7-3 with TRBJ2-3; 7 nucleotides align to TRBD2. The CDR3 extends over 14 amino acids. J lost 0 bases, V lost 3 bases, and 0 bases had no gene match. Germline V gene lookup returns CDR1 SGHTA and CDR2 FQGTGA. Here the CDR3 DNA reads TGTGCCAGCAGCTTGACTAGCAGCACAGATACGCAGTATTTT. It translates to CASSLTSSTDTQYF. Supplemented by reference TRBV7-3 and TRBJ2-3, the full variable domain reads GAGVSQTPSNKVTEKGKYVELRCDPISGHTALYWYRQSLGQGPEFLIYFQGTGAADDSGLPNDRFFAVRPEGSVSTLKIQRTERGDSAVYLCASSLTSSTDTQYFGPGTRLTVL.

In its sample, this clonotype was seen many times. The chain carries TRBV27 and TRBJ2-1; 8 bases align to TRBD1. Trimming took 7 bases from V and 5 from J; bases not matched to a gene: 10. CDR1 and CDR2 from the germline V gene are MNHEY and SMNVEV (reference sequence). The CDR3 totals 15 residues. The CDR3 nucleotides read TGTGCCAGCACTCCCGGGACAGGAGCCGACAATGAGCAGTTCTTC. Translated, it gives CASTPGTGADNEQFF.

This clonotype was seen a few times. The chain links TRBV28 to TRBJ2-2; 7 bases fit TRBD1. This CDR3 contains 12 residues. V shed 6 bases and J 9 bases; nucleotides not matched to a gene: 4. Germline-derived CDR1 and CDR2 are MDHEN and SYDVKM. The CDR3 protein is CASRATGWELFF. CDR3 nucleotide sequence: TGTGCCAGCAGGGCGACAGGGTGGGAGCTGTTTTTT.

There are many counts of this clonotype. CDR3 loop: CASSFTGIADTQYF. The CDR3, as DNA: TGTGCCAGCAGCTTTACAGGGATTGCAGATACGCAGTATTTT. This rearrangement joins TRBV28 to TRBJ2-3; a possible D gene is TRBD1 (6 bases). The CDR3 is 14 residues long. V gave up 6 bases and J gave up 4 bases, with 14 bases separating them. Germline V CDR1 and CDR2: MDHEN, SYDVKM.

This clonotype has more than one count but fewer than ten. The chain combines TRBV24-1 with TRBJ1-5, with D perhaps matching TRBD1 (5 bases). V lost 1 base and J lost 4, with 16 bases in between. Germline CDR1 KGHDR, CDR2 SFDVKD. This CDR3 has 17 residues. CDR3 sequence (DNA): TGTGCCACCAGTGATTTCTGTGTCCGACAGACGAATCAGCCCCAGCATTTT. It encodes CATSDFCVRQTNQPQHF.

This clonotype has a count of ten or more. The chain is built from TRBV28 and TRBJ2-7, with D maybe TRBD2 (6 bases). V was shortened by 8 bases and J by 3 bases, with 17 bases between the two germline ends. CDR1 MDHEN and CDR2 SYDVKM come from the germline V gene. CDR3 size: 14 residues. The DNA of the CDR3 is TGTGCCAGCGGTAACCGGGACTTCGACTACGAGCAGTACTTC. Amino acid sequence: CASGNRDFDYEQYF.

This clonotype was counted at least ten times. This chain connects TRBV7-2 to TRBJ1-1, with a possible D match to TRBD1 (6 bases). The CDR3 length is 18 residues. CDR1 and CDR2 (germline): SGHTA, FQGNSA. V lost 1 base and J lost 0, with 18 bases in between. CDR3 in DNA: TGTGCCAGCAGCTTAGTTGCTTTGTCGGACAGACTGAACACTGAAGCTTTCTTT. Its translation: CASSLVALSDRLNTEAFF.

The chain joins TRBV4-1 to TRBJ1-5, with D perhaps matching TRBD1 (6 bases). The germline gives CDR1 MGHRA, CDR2 YSYEKL. The CDR3 consists of 15 residues. V gave up 1 base and J gave up 7 bases, with 14 bases separating them. This CDR3 reads CASSQVTGTGQPQHF. The CDR3 region has the DNA TGCGCCAGCAGCCAAGTCACAGGGACTGGCCAGCCCCAGCATTTT.

This clonotype was counted ten times or more. V and J are TRBV7-2 and TRBJ2-3; D unresolved. Germline V CDR1 and CDR2: SGHTA, FQGNSA. V lost 3 bases and J lost 0, with 13 bases in between. The CDR3 is made up of 16 amino acids. The DNA of the CDR3 is TGTGCCAGCAGCTTCCGATCTAAAAGTAGCACAGATACGCAGTATTTT. Its translation: CASSFRSKSSTDTQYF.

This clonotype was counted between two and nine times. The chain combines TRBV4-3 with TRBJ2-1, with D uncertain. Germline V gives CDR1 LGHNA, CDR2 YSLEER. The CDR3 has 16 residues. Trimming removed 1 base from V and 3 bases from J, with 13 bases in between. The CDR3 sequence is CASSQVGETFYNEQFF. CDR3 sequence (DNA): TGCGCCAGCAGCCAAGTCGGCGAGACTTTCTACAATGAGCAGTTCTTC.

The V gene is TRBV20-1, the J gene TRBJ2-5, with D possibly matching TRBD2 (5 bases). In germline, CDR1 is DFQATT, CDR2 SNEGSKA (reference sequence). Trimming cost V 1 base and J 4 bases, with 13 bases left between them. The CDR3 is 14 amino acids. DNA for the CDR3: TGCAGTGCTAGAGTCCCCCGCGGAGGAGAGACCCAGTACTTC. Protein: CSARVPRGGETQYF.

The gene calls are TRBV30 and TRBJ1-3, with D uncertain. Germline CDR1 GTSNPN, CDR2 SVGIG (reference sequence). V shed 1 base and J shed 2 bases, with 6 bases lying between them. CDR3 size: 13 residues. CDR3: CAWSAGPGNTIYF. CDR3 DNA sequence: TGTGCCTGGAGTGCCGGGCCTGGAAACACCATATATTTT.

The chain employs TRBV5-6 and TRBJ2-1; 7 bases are a match to TRBD2. With the DNA end fitting TRBJ2-7 better, the J assignment may be wrong. Germline CDR1 SGHDT, CDR2 YYEEEE. The CDR3 totals 16 residues. This CDR3 reads CASSLGGGSSYNEQYF. The CDR3 DNA is TGTGCCAGCAGCTTGGGGGGCGGGAGTTCCTACAATGAGCAGTACTTC.

This clonotype has at least ten counts. This sequence joins TRBV4-3 and TRBJ2-7; D unclear. Germline values: CDR1 LGHNA, CDR2 YSLEER. This CDR3 spans 15 amino acids. V lost 1 base and J 2 bases, leaving 12 bases between the germline ends. CDR3 sequence reads: CASSQGRTTPYEQYF. The CDR3 coding sequence is TGCGCCAGCAGCCAAGGCCGGACGACTCCCTACGAGCAGTACTTC.

At least ten counts were recorded for this clonotype. J is TRBJ2-7 and V is TRBV28; 8 nucleotides line up with TRBD1. CDR3 length: 14 residues. With 5 bases clipped from V and 5 bases from J, the junction kept 8 bases outside the gene matches. Per the germline V gene, CDR1 is MDHEN and CDR2 is SYDVKM. The CDR3 here is CASSPPGQGNEQYF. CDR3 DNA: TGTGCCAGCAGTCCCCCCGGACAGGGTAACGAGCAGTACTTC. Variable domain in full (rest from reference TRBV28 and TRBJ2-7): DVKVTQSSRYLVKRTGEKVFLECVQDMDHENMFWYRQDPGLGLRLIYFSYDVKMKEKGDIPEGYSVSREKKERFSLILESASTNQTSMYLCASSPPGQGNEQYFGPGTRLTVT.

This clonotype was seen many times. J is TRBJ2-5 and V is TRBV11-2; a possible D gene is TRBD1 (5 bases). V was cut by 4 bases and J by 11 bases, with 20 bases left in between. The CDR3 spans 14 residues. Germline-derived CDR1 and CDR2 are SGHAT and FQNNGV. The CDR3 DNA reads TGTGCCAGCAGCTCTGGCTATCTCGTAGGGGCACAGTACTTC. This codes for CASSSGYLVGAQYF. Looking up the rest from reference TRBV11-2 and TRBJ2-5 gives the full variable domain: EAGVAQSPRYKIIEKRQSVAFWCNPISGHATLYWYQQILGQGPKLLIQFQNNGVVDDSQLPKDRFSAERLKGVDSTLKIQPAKLEDSAVYLCASSSGYLVGAQYFGPGTRLLVL.

Many counts were recorded for this clonotype. The chain joins TRBV2 to TRBJ2-5; 9 bases align to TRBD1. Germline V CDR1 and CDR2: SNHLY, FYNNEI. Losses at the gene ends were 6 bases for V and 5 bases for J; bases not matched to a gene: 10. The CDR3 has 15 amino acids. CDR3 sequence: CASRSRDRVGETQYF. The CDR3 DNA sequence: TGTGCCAGCAGATCCCGGGACAGGGTGGGGGAGACCCAGTACTTC.

This clonotype was recorded many times. The chain carries TRBV11-2 and TRBJ2-1, with D unclear. V was trimmed by 3 bases and J by 9 bases, leaving 9 bases between them. The CDR3 has 12 residues. CDR1 is SGHAT, CDR2 FQNNGV, per germline. The CDR3 reads CASSFSGTEQFF. The CDR3 coding sequence is TGTGCCAGCAGCTTTAGTGGCACTGAGCAGTTCTTC. The entire variable domain, with the rest obtained from reference TRBV11-2 and TRBJ2-1, is as follows: EAGVAQSPRYKIIEKRQSVAFWCNPISGHATLYWYQQILGQGPKLLIQFQNNGVVDDSQLPKDRFSAERLKGVDSTLKIQPAKLEDSAVYLCASSFSGTEQFFGPGTRLTVL.

This clonotype was detected many times. The V and J genes are TRBV20-1 and TRBJ2-2, with D perhaps TRBD1 (6 bases). Between the trimmed V and J ends, which lost 6 bases and 3 bases, there was a span of 8 bases. Germline V CDR1 and CDR2: DFQATT, SNEGSKA (reference sequence). CDR3 length: 12 residues. The CDR3 here is CSAGTYTGELFF. CDR3 nucleotides: TGCAGTGCGGGGACATACACCGGGGAGCTGTTTTTT.

This chain's CDR3 is CATQTGQGDTQYF. The CDR3 DNA sequence: TGTGCCACGCAGACCGGACAGGGAGATACGCAGTATTTT. The chain uses TRBV6-2 or TRBV6-3 and TRBJ2-3, with TRBD1 matching 8 bases. V shed 10 bases and J 5 bases; nucleotides not matched to a gene: 8. Germline V CDR1 and CDR2: MNHEY, SVGEGT. The CDR3 contains 13 residues.

In this sample, this clonotype turned up once. Since a much larger clone is just one base distant, this may be a read error. The rearrangement links TRBV28 to TRBJ2-5; TRBD2 matches at 7 bases. This CDR3 contains 15 residues. In germline, CDR1 is MDHEN, CDR2 SYDVKM. Losses at the gene ends were 5 bases for V and 13 bases for J; bases not matched to a gene: 19. CDR3 DNA: TGTGCCAGCAGTCCGGGTGGCGGGAGAGGAGTTCCACCGTACTTC. The encoded protein is CASSPGGGRGVPPYF.

This clonotype occurred a few times. The chain joins TRBV18 to TRBJ1-3; D remains ambiguous. The CDR3 is 15 residues long. The germline V and J ends were trimmed by 3 bases and 2 bases, with 11 bases remaining between them. Germline V gene lookup returns CDR1 KGHSH and CDR2 LQKENI. The DNA for the CDR3 is TGTGCCAGCTCACCTCCGATAGGCCCTGGAAACACCATATATTTT. Protein product: CASSPPIGPGNTIYF.